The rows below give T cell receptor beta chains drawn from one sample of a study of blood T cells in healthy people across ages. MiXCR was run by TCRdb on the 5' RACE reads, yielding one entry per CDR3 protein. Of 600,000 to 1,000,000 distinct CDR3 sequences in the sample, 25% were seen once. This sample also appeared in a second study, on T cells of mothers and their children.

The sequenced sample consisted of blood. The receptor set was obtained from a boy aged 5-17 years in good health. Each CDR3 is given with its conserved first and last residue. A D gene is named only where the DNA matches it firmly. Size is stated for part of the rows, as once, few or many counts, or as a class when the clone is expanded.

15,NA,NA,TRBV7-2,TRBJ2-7,TGTGCCAGCAGCTCGGGGGGGACAGGCGCATACGAGCAGTACTTC,CASSSGGTGAYEQYF
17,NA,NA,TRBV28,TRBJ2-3,TGTGCCAGCAGCTTAAACCCAGGGGTCGCGGGCACAGATACGCAGTATTTT,CASSLNPGVAGTDTQYF
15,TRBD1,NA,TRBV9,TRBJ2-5,TGTGCCAGCAGCGGGGGACAGCTCCGTTTGGGGACCCAGTACTTC,CASSGGQLRLGTQYF
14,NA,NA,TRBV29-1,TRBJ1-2,TGCAGCGTTGAAGTAGGGGGAGGAGGCTATGGCTACACCTTC,CSVEVGGGGYGYTF
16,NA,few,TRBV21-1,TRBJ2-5,TGTGCCAGCAGCAAAGGTGGCAGGGGGCGCAGAGAGACCCAGTACTTC,CASSKGGRGRRETQYF
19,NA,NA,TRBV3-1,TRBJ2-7,TGTGCTAGCAGCCAAGAGGACCCCAGGGGCTTGGGGGGATACAGCGAGCAGTACTTC,CASSQEDPRGLGGYSEQYF
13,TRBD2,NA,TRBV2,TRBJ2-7,TGTGCCAGAGGGACTAGCGGGGGCTACGAGCAGTACTTC,CARGTSGGYEQYF
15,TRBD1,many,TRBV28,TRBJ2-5,TGTGCCAGCAGTTTGCCAACGGGACAGGGGGTGACCCAGTACTTC,CASSLPTGQGVTQYF
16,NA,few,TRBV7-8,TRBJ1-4,TGTGCCAGCAGCTTGGGGCTGCAAGCAACTAATGAAAAACTGTTTTTT,CASSLGLQATNEKLFF
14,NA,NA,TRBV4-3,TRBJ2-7,TGCGCCAGCAGCCGGGGGGACACGGGCGCCGAGCAGTACTTC,CASSRGDTGAEQYF
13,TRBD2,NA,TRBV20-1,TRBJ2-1,TGCAGTGCTAGACCCGGGACTAGCCATGAGCAGTTCTTC,CSARPGTSHEQFF
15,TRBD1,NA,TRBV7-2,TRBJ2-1,TGTGCCAGCAGCTTCACCGGGACAGGGGGCGTTGAGCAGTTCTTC,CASSFTGTGGVEQFF
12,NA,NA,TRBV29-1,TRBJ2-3,TGCAGCATCCTCTTGCGCGGAGATACGCAGTATTTT,CSILLRGDTQYF
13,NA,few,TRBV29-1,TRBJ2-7,TGCAGCGTCCGTCGGGACGTCTACTACGAGCAGTACTTC,CSVRRDVYYEQYF
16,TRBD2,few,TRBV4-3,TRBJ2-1,TGCGCCAGCAGCCAAGATGGGACTACCGTAACCAATGAGCAGTTCTTC,CASSQDGTTVTNEQFF
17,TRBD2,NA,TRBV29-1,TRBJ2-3,TGCAGCGTTGAAGATTGGGGGCTAGCGGGAGCCCTAGATACGCAGTATTTT,CSVEDWGLAGALDTQYF
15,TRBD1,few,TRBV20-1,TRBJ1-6,TGCAGTGCTAGAGTATCGGGACAGGGTCATTCACCCCTCCACTTT,CSARVSGQGHSPLHF
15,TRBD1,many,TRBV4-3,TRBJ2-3,TGCGCCAGCAGCCAATCCCAGGGGGCGGAAGATACGCAGTATTTT,CASSQSQGAEDTQYF
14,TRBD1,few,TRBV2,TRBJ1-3,TGTGCCAGCGGACAGGACGGAGCTGGAAACACCATATATTTT,CASGQDGAGNTIYF
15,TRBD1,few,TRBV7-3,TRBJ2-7,TGTGCCAGCAGCGCCCAGGGGGCTCCATCCTACGAGCAGTACTTC,CASSAQGAPSYEQYF
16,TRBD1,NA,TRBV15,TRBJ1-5,TGTGCCACCAGCAAAAGACAGGGGGCGAACAATCAGCCCCAGCATTTT,CATSKRQGANNQPQHF
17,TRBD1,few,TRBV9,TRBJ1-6,TGTGCCAGCAGCCTTACAGGGGGCATAGTATTGGGCTCACCCCTCCACTTT,CASSLTGGIVLGSPLHF
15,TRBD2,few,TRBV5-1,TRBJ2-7,TGCACCAGCAGCTTGGGGGGGACCCCAACCTACGAGCAGTACTTC,CTSSLGGTPTYEQYF